This TCR beta chain was sequenced in a study of regulatory dendritic cells for organ transplantation (dated by TCRdb to about 2017). With respect to the entire study: To make regulatory dendritic cells, monocytes were cultured with vitamin D3 on days 0 and 4 and with IL-10 on day 4. On day 6, LPS was added to the DC cultures to test how the DCs responded to a strong maturation-inducing agent. The TCRbeta repertoires of sorted naive and memory CD4+ and CD8+ T cells were sequenced before and after allostimulation with regulatory or mature dendritic cells. General study outcomes and caveats: Expansion of memory CD8+ clones was induced by allostimulation in both subjects, but more limited expansion appeared to be induced by regulatory dendritic cells than by mature dendritic cells. The authors pointed out considerable heterogeneity between individuals in the alloreactive memory CD8+ T cell pool, and only two subjects were sequenced. Naive CD4+ and CD8+ T cells showed highly diverse repertoires, whereas memory cells were less diverse and memory CD8+ cells were the most oligoclonal. Of the resting subsets, the one holding the most alloreactive TCR clonotypes was memory CD8+ T cells.

TCRbeta CDR3 regions were amplified by multiplexed two-step PCR using Vbeta-specific forward primers and Jbeta-specific reverse primers. The TCRbeta libraries were sequenced on an Illumina instrument via the immunoSEQ service. Concerning the study's data processing: IMGT annotation was used to assign V, D and J genes, and synthetic CDR3 analogues were used to correct the counts for multiplex PCR bias. In the immunoSEQ Analyzer, repertoire clonality was calculated as one minus normalized Shannon entropy. Clonal expansion was defined using Fisher's exact test with Benjamini-Hochberg false discovery rate control and a two-tailed threshold of P<0.01. Entries here come from immuneACCESS through TCRdb and include only in-frame sequences with V and J called. Some clones fail to appear in such tables; in the studies checked, an unresolved V gene covers under half of the shortfall, and the cause of the remainder is unknown. V and J calls and clone size follow that table, whereas D and trimming were derived from the DNA. The sample profile shows some 13,000 clones; more than 75% of them were found once. The top ten constitute more than 1% of the sample.

A distance of 18 bases separates the germline ends of V and J, which lose 5 bases and 5 bases respectively. Per the germline V gene (reference sequence), SEHNR is the CDR1 and FQNEAQ is the CDR2. CDR3 length: 15 amino acids, cysteine to phenylalanine. Only CDR3 DNA is held: 45 bases, read in frame from base 1. Comment on this clone: There is no known antigen for this receptor. No clone much larger than this one lies a single base away; base qualities are absent.

Sorted T cell subsets were CFSE-labeled and co-cultured for five to six days with allogeneic regulatory or mature dendritic cells at a 1:10 DC:T ratio. FACS was used to sort CD4+ or CD8+ cells into naive T cells, defined as CD45RA+, and memory T cells, defined as CD45RO+. T cells for TCR sequencing came from a couple of healthy control subjects. Genomic DNA was extracted with the Qiagen DNeasy Blood & Tissue Kit. The sequence came from a human donor in good health. Recombination linked TRBV7-9 to TRBJ1-2; the D region possibly corresponds to TRBD1 (5 bases align). Sequencing used naive CD8+ T cells from blood cultured with regulatory dendritic cells. The cell subset or site label corresponds to: CD45RA+ naive T cells. The DNA sequence is TGTGCCAGCAGCGCGGACTCCGGGGGATGGTATGGCTACACCTTC. Its protein is CASSADSGGWYGYTF.